This T cell receptor beta chain was sequenced for a study of blood T cell repertoires in COVID-19. Study at large: Whether acute or convalescent, the COVID-19 samples came from the United States, Italy and Spain. Sample material is recorded as cDNA or gDNA derived from T cells, B-cell-depleted T cells, or PBMCs.

This clone is deemed medium-sized. The J segment lost 0 bases and the V segment lost 4 bases, leaving 11 bases of the junction unmatched. The germline CDR1 and CDR2 sequences are SGHRS and YFSETQ. The CDR3 is 19 amino acids. In the authors' workflow: Cell counts per sample came from amplifying reference gene primers. Some clones are missing from TCRdb's copy, which holds only in-frame ones; the method was immunoSEQ multiplex PCR. Clonal size and the V and J genes are those of that table, whereas D and trimming came from the DNA. Of about 120,000 clones listed, more than 75% are singletons. Sequencing used peripheral blood. This chain links TRBV5-1 with TRBJ2-2, with 11 bases matching TRBD1. This TCR was sampled from a man in his fifties or sixties with acute or convalescent COVID-19. The CDR3 DNA is TGCGCCAGCAGCCCCGGGACAGGGGGGGCTAGCGCGAACACCGGGGAGCTGTTTTTT. This encodes CASSPGTGGASANTGELFF.